The rows below give T cell receptor beta chains drawn from one sample of a study of vaccination effects on CD4 cells after COVID-19. No antigen has been assigned to these receptors. Sequenced by immunoSEQ multiplex PCR; TCRdb stores in-frame clones only, minus some. The sample shows 63,000 or so clones, more than 65% of them seen only once. This specimen consisted of CD4+ T cells from PBMCs cultured with HIV peptides, obtained before COVID-19 vaccination. The receptor source for this set is a human donor who had a prior SARS-CoV-2 infection. Both conserved end residues are part of each CDR3. The D gene is left open where the match is weak. Expanded clones get a size class; other rows say once, few or many, or leave the size out.

NA | NA | TRBJ1-2 | TRBV30 | CAWNGGCGYTF | TGTGCCTGGAATGGGGGTTGCGGCTACACCTTC
NA | NA | TRBJ2-7 | TRBV12-3/TRBV12-4 | CASSLATTYEQYF | TGTGCCAGCAGTTTAGCCACGACCTACGAGCAGTACTTC
once | NA | TRBJ1-1 | TRBV5-1 | CASSGSENTEAFF | TGCGCCAGCAGCGGTTCAGAGAACACTGAAGCTTTCTTT
few | NA | TRBJ1-5 | TRBV12-3/TRBV12-4 | CASSLGQPQHF | TGTGCCAGCAGTTTAGGTCAGCCCCAGCATTTT
NA | NA | TRBJ2-5 | TRBV5-1 | CASSLAWSSGETQYF | TGCGCCAGCAGCTTGGCATGGTCCAGCGGAGAGACCCAGTACTTC
NA | TRBD1 | TRBJ1-2 | TRBV6-5 | CASSLGTVYGYTF | TGTGCCAGCAGTCTCGGGACAGTCTATGGCTACACCTTC
NA | NA | TRBJ1-2 | TRBV5-4 | CASSLGGFNYGYTF | TGTGCCAGCAGCTTGGGGGGCTTTAACTATGGCTACACCTTC
NA | NA | TRBJ1-1 | TRBV27 | CASSLAVANTEAFF | TGTGCCAGCAGTTTAGCAGTCGCGAACACTGAAGCTTTCTTT
NA | TRBD1 | TRBJ1-6 | TRBV2 | CASTLRWTGGNNSPLHF | TGTGCCAGCACCTTGAGGTGGACAGGGGGCAATAATTCACCCCTCCACTTT
NA | TRBD2 | TRBJ2-5 | TRBV30 | CAWSPTWTSGGAHETQYF | TGTGCCTGGAGTCCTACATGGACTAGCGGGGGGGCCCATGAGACCCAGTACTTC
NA | TRBD1 | TRBJ2-2 | TRBV2 | CATRDRRGTGELFF | TGTGCCACCCGGGACAGAAGGGGCACCGGGGAGCTGTTTTTT
NA | TRBD1 | TRBJ1-2 | TRBV18 | CASSIIGKDRGPYGYTF | TGTGCCAGCTCAATTATTGGAAAGGACAGGGGACCCTATGGCTACACCTTC
NA | NA | TRBJ2-3 | TRBV10-3 | CAISPGSTDTQYF | TGTGCCATCAGTCCAGGGAGCACAGATACGCAGTATTTT
NA | TRBD1 | TRBJ1-4 | TRBV3-1/TRBV3-2 | CASSLDRGLGTNEKLFF | TGTGCCAGCAGCCTAGACAGGGGCCTTGGGACTAATGAAAAACTGTTTTTT
NA | TRBD1 | TRBJ1-1 | TRBV7-8 | CASSYRDFVKGRGLWGTEAFF | TGTGCCAGCAGCTACCGTGACTTTGTGAAGGGCAGGGGGCTCTGGGGCACTGAAGCTTTCTTT
NA | NA | TRBJ2-3 | TRBV6-1 | CASSERLGTSTDTQYF | TGTGCCAGCAGTGAAAGGTTGGGGACTAGCACAGATACGCAGTATTTT
NA | NA | TRBJ1-4 | TRBV6-5 | CASSRDGFEEKLFF | TGTGCCAGCAGCAGGGACGGGTTTGAGGAAAAACTGTTTTTT
NA | NA | TRBJ1-2 | TRBV27 | CASSLIRGAGYTF | TGTGCCAGCAGTTTAATCAGGGGTGCTGGCTACACCTTC
NA | NA | TRBJ1-6 | TRBV4-1 | CASSQVGNWGDSPLHF | TGCGCCAGCAGCCAAGTTGGCAATTGGGGGGATTCACCCCTCCACTTT
NA | NA | TRBJ2-2 | TRBV6-5 | CASSHPGGAGELFF | TGTGCCAGCAGTCACCCGGGGGGCGCCGGGGAGCTGTTTTTT
few | NA | TRBJ2-7 | TRBV10-3 | CAISASNYEQYF | TGTGCCATCAGTGCATCTAACTACGAGCAGTACTTC
NA | TRBD2 | TRBJ2-5 | TRBV18 | CASSRSKIAGGQETQYF | TGTGCCAGCTCACGGAGTAAAATAGCGGGGGGTCAAGAGACCCAGTACTTC